These T cell receptor beta chains were read from a single sample in a study of cytomegalovirus exposure and HLA in healthy donors. Sequenced by immunoSEQ multiplex PCR; TCRdb stores in-frame clones only, minus some. Its table lists 130,000 or so clones. The specimen sequenced was PBMCs. These receptor sequences come from a woman aged 18-29 years in good health and CMV-seronegative. The CDR3 runs from the conserved cysteine through the conserved F or W.

11,TRBV7-9,TRBJ2-1,CASSLGGEQFF
15,TRBV5-1,TRBJ2-5,CASSLGLAIRETQYF
15,TRBV11-2,TRBJ2-1,CASSLGTSRTNEQFF
14,TRBV6-6,TRBJ1-1,CASNLDRGNTEAFF
14,TRBV27,TRBJ2-2,CASSLQGAGGELFF
13,TRBV29-1,TRBJ2-5,CSVAGSSGGTQYF
14,TRBV4-3,TRBJ2-3,CASSQEAGTDTQYF
16,TRBV7-6,TRBJ2-2,CASSLSLSGNTGELFF
17,TRBV11-3,TRBJ2-1,CASSFSDLAPPYNEQFF
13,TRBV7-9,TRBJ1-3,CASSHRQGNTIYF
14,TRBV6-6,TRBJ2-7,CASSLERGSHEQYF
14,TRBV6-5,TRBJ2-5,CASSPTGNQETQYF
15,TRBV5-1,TRBJ2-2,CASSVGLVSTGELFF
15,TRBV2,TRBJ1-5,CASSSDRGRFQPQHF
15,TRBV5-1,TRBJ2-3,CASSLGTSSLGGQYF
18,TRBV7-6,TRBJ2-4,CASSLAAGTGGDKNIQYF
17,TRBV13,TRBJ2-5,CASSSGTSGSGYETQYF
14,TRBV5-1,TRBJ1-2,CASSPGTGDYGYTF
16,TRBV7-3,TRBJ2-3,CASSLSLAGAGDTQYF
16,TRBV7-7,TRBJ2-5,CASSLTIGGRGETQYF
15,TRBV2,TRBJ1-4,CASNLWGGLNEKLFF
15,TRBV15,TRBJ1-3,CATSRNPVPGNTIYF
15,TRBV6-5,TRBJ2-1,CASRSARTGEQEQFF
14,TRBV14,TRBJ1-4,CASSATGEDEKLFF
13,TRBV29-1,TRBJ1-1,CSVAGQEDTEAFF
13,TRBV14,TRBJ2-7,CASSQPSDYEQYF
16,TRBV5-4,TRBJ2-5,CASSLGGTSGTGTQYF
15,TRBV6-6,TRBJ2-3,CASSSGTGDTDTQYF
16,TRBV29-1,TRBJ2-3,CSVGRLRLTSTDTQYF
19,TRBV18,TRBJ2-7,CASSPLAGLAGGPDYEQYF
12,TRBV11-3,TRBJ1-3,CASRLETGTIYF
12,TRBV7-8,TRBJ2-7,CASSLSSGRQYF
16,TRBV5-4,TRBJ2-2,CASSQGLAGEGGELFF
14,TRBV6-5,TRBJ1-5,CASKYGSGNQPQHF
13,TRBV7-2,TRBJ2-5,CASSLGGEKTQYF
16,TRBV9,TRBJ2-3,CASSLTLALGTDTQYF
15,TRBV6-1,TRBJ2-1,CASRALGGTYNEQFF
14,TRBV28,TRBJ1-2,CASSLGQVLYGYTF
15,TRBV9,TRBJ2-3,CASSTWTGNTDTQYF
14,TRBV14,TRBJ2-1,CASMRGSTYNEQFF
15,TRBV28,TRBJ1-5,CASSLSGKGNQPQHF
17,TRBV11-1,TRBJ2-6,CASSHVTGIAGANVLTF
14,TRBV29-1,TRBJ2-3,CSTSDRAGVDTQYF
15,TRBV7-3,TRBJ2-5,CASSPGLAGGETQYF
15,TRBV7-2,TRBJ2-2,CASSLERVNTGELFF
15,TRBV4-2,TRBJ2-7,CASSQELALSYEQYF
15,TRBV30,TRBJ1-4,CAWTTGTGGGEKLFF
12,TRBV5-1,TRBJ2-3,CASSPDIGTQYF
14,TRBV27,TRBJ1-1,CASSIRGLNTEAFF
14,TRBV25-1,TRBJ1-3,CASSSTGRGNTIYF
14,TRBV27,TRBJ2-5,CASSLIASGETQYF
14,TRBV29-1,TRBJ2-1,CSVAGASSYNEQFF
13,TRBV10-3,TRBJ1-2,CAIAQGAENGYTF
15,TRBV4-3,TRBJ2-1,CASSQVGTSENEQFF
14,TRBV27,TRBJ1-2,CASRTGGGFYGYTF